This T cell receptor beta chain emerged from a study of T cell responses to AZD1222 COVID-19 vaccine. Overall study context: Pooling was applied to second doses at about 4 or about 12 weeks.

Unmatched junction bases numbered 11, after V lost 8 bases and J lost 7 bases. CDR1 is SNHLY, CDR2 FYNNEI, per germline. This CDR3 is 15 amino acids long. TCRdb keeps only in-frame clones here, not all; method: immunoSEQ multiplex PCR. Seen here are more than 50,000 clones, 65% to 90% observed once, and the top ten hold around 20%. The origin of this receptor is an adult in good health. J is TRBJ1-2 and V is TRBV2; 12 bases are a match to TRBD1. The sample here was peripheral blood, taken on day 0 of AZD1222 vaccination. The CDR3 spells CASSLVGTGGSGYTF. The CDR3 DNA follows: TGTGCCAGCTCTTTAGTGGGGACAGGGGGCTCTGGCTACACCTTC.